Shown below are 20 T cell receptor beta chains from a single sample sequenced in a study of CD8 T cells in Susac syndrome. Random hexamers were used to reverse transcribe 0.5 to 1 ug of RNA. TCRdb reanalysed the immunoSEQ multiplex PCR reads using MiXCR and keeps one entry per CDR3 protein. Counted here are 200,000 or so distinct CDR3 sequences, 90% to 96% occurring once; the ten biggest clones make up 0.093%. The material sequenced was CD4+ T cells from PBMCs. These receptors were taken from a human donor with multiple sclerosis.

J is TRBJ2-7 and V is TRBV9; TRBD1 aligns across 8 bases. CDR3 length: 15 residues. Looked up from germline, CDR1 is SGDLS and CDR2 is YYNGEE. The trim removed 2 bases at V and 7 bases at J, leaving 11 bases unmatched. CDR3 residues: CASSVQGALSGEQYF. In DNA, the CDR3 is TGTGCCAGCAGCGTGCAGGGGGCTTTGTCGGGGGAGCAGTACTTC.

This chain joins TRBV11-2 and TRBJ2-3, with TRBD2 identical over 15 bases. V shed 6 bases, J shed 0 bases, and the junction held 4 bases outside the gene matches. The CDR3 runs 17 residues. Per the germline V gene, CDR1 is SGHAT and CDR2 is FQNNGV. CDR3 sequence: CASRGLAGGTSTDTQYF. CDR3 in DNA: TGTGCCAGCAGGGGACTAGCGGGGGGAACTAGCACAGATACGCAGTATTTT.

The gene calls are TRBV10-3 and TRBJ2-1; TRBD2 matches at 8 bases. Trimming cost V 11 bases and J 4 bases; bases outside gene matches: 10. The CDR3 length is 14 residues. CDR1 and CDR2 (germline): ENHRY, SYGVKD. In DNA, the CDR3 is TGTGCCCTTAGCGGGGAGCCGTCGTACAATGAGCAGTTCTTC. Protein sequence: CALSGEPSYNEQFF.

The V call is TRBV30, the J call TRBJ1-5; 12 nucleotides align to TRBD1. The CDR3 is 15 residues long. Germline values: CDR1 GTSNPN, CDR2 SVGIG (reference sequence). The trim removed 3 bases at V and 7 bases at J, leaving 7 bases unmatched. The CDR3 nucleotides are TGTGCCTGGAGAGAGGGACAGGGGGCCTGGCAGCCCCAGCATTTT. Translating gives CAWREGQGAWQPQHF. Filled out from reference TRBV30 and TRBJ1-5, the complete variable domain reads SQTIHQWPATLVQPVGSPLSLECTVEGTSNPNLYWYRQAAGRGLQLLFYSVGIGQISSEVPQNLSASRPQDRQFILSSKKLLLSDSGFYLCAWREGQGAWQPQHFGDGTRLSIL.

A note on this clonotype: The germline gene is not matched at one end of the junction; a read error may be the cause. The V gene is TRBV12-3 or TRBV12-4, the J gene TRBJ2-3, with D hard to call. This CDR3 is built from 11 residues. CDR3 in DNA: TGTGCCAGCAGCTTAGGGGATACGCAGTATTTT. Its protein product is CASSLGDTQYF.

This chain uses TRBV14 with TRBJ1-2; D is undetermined. V was cut by 0 bases and J by 8 bases, with 4 bases left in between. CDR1 is SGHDN and CDR2 is FVKESK in the germline V gene. The CDR3 spans 11 residues. The CDR3 nucleotides read TGTGCCAGCAGCCAAGACGCCGGCTACACCTTC. This gives the protein CASSQDAGYTF.

J is TRBJ2-4 and V is TRBV28, with 8 bases identical to TRBD1. The CDR3 totals 16 residues. The V gene's germline CDR1 is MDHEN and CDR2 SYDVKM. V shed 5 bases, J shed 0 bases, and the junction held 6 bases outside the gene matches. The CDR3 sequence is CASSPDRGLAKNIQYF. The CDR3 bases are TGTGCCAGCAGTCCCGACAGGGGACTAGCCAAAAACATTCAGTACTTC. Variable domain in full (rest from reference TRBV28 and TRBJ2-4): DVKVTQSSRYLVKRTGEKVFLECVQDMDHENMFWYRQDPGLGLRLIYFSYDVKMKEKGDIPEGYSVSREKKERFSLILESASTNQTSMYLCASSPDRGLAKNIQYFGAGTRLSVL.

The J gene is TRBJ2-5, the V gene TRBV11-2; D remains ambiguous. The germline V and J ends were trimmed by 1 base and 5 bases, with 11 bases remaining between them. The CDR3 covers 14 residues. Germline V gene sequence: CDR1 SGHAT, CDR2 FQNNGV. CDR3: CASSLVALSETQYF. CDR3 bases: TGTGCCAGCAGCTTAGTGGCGTTAAGCGAGACCCAGTACTTC. The variable domain in full, with the rest retrieved from reference TRBV11-2 and TRBJ2-5, is EAGVAQSPRYKIIEKRQSVAFWCNPISGHATLYWYQQILGQGPKLLIQFQNNGVVDDSQLPKDRFSAERLKGVDSTLKIQPAKLEDSAVYLCASSLVALSETQYFGPGTRLLVL.

This chain connects TRBV18 to TRBJ2-5, with D tentatively TRBD2 (5 bases). V lost 4 bases and J 2 bases, leaving 11 bases between the germline ends. The CDR3 has 14 residues. CDR1 KGHSH and CDR2 LQKENI come from the germline V gene. In nucleotides, the CDR3 is TGTGCCAGCTCACAGACGACGGGACAAGAGACCCAGTACTTC. Amino acid sequence: CASSQTTGQETQYF.

This clonotype was detected only once. The genes are TRBV20-1 and TRBJ2-1; TRBD2 aligns across 10 bases. V gave up 1 base and J gave up 0 bases; unmatched junction bases: 15. Germline V gene data show CDR1 as DFQATT and CDR2 as SNEGSKA (reference sequence). The CDR3 consists of 20 residues. In DNA, the CDR3 is TGCAGTGCTAGAGTCCCCTGGAGTAGCGGGGGGTGGAGCTCCTACAATGAGCAGTTCTTC. This encodes CSARVPWSSGGWSSYNEQFF.

This sequence joins TRBV29-1 and TRBJ1-4, with a tentative D call TRBD1 (5 bases). The length of the CDR3 is 14 residues. Germline values: CDR1 SQVTM, CDR2 ANQGSEA. V was cut by 1 base and J by 8 bases, with 14 bases left in between. CDR3 in amino acids: CSVEGPQGGEKLFF. CDR3 nucleotides: TGCAGCGTTGAAGGTCCGCAGGGAGGGGAAAAACTGTTTTTT. Based on the CDR3 plus reference TRBV29-1 and TRBJ1-4, the full variable domain is SAVISQKPSRDICQRGTSLTIQCQVDSQVTMMFWYRQQPGQSLTLIATANQGSEATYESGFVIDKFPISRPNLTFSTLTVSNMSPEDSSIYLCSVEGPQGGEKLFFGSGTQLSVL.

The chain combines TRBV4-3 with TRBJ2-3; D call uncertain. The germline V gene has CDR1 LGHNA and CDR2 YSLEER. The CDR3 spans 14 residues. V lost 1 base and J 8 bases, leaving 13 bases between the germline ends. CDR3: CASSQVGTSVTQYF. DNA of the CDR3: TGCGCCAGCAGCCAAGTGGGCACGTCAGTTACGCAGTATTTT.

The V gene is TRBV20-1, the J gene TRBJ2-1; perhaps D is TRBD1 or TRBD2 (5 bases each). The CDR3 sequence is 16 residues long. CDR1 is DFQATT, CDR2 SNEGSKA, per germline (reference sequence). The germline V and J ends were trimmed by 3 bases and 3 bases, with 18 bases remaining between them. The CDR3 coding sequence is TGCAGTGCTAGGTCCCCCGGGGCCCTAATCTACAATGAGCAGTTCTTC. Translated, it gives CSARSPGALIYNEQFF.

The rearrangement links TRBV15 to TRBJ2-7; TRBD1 might be the D (5 bases). The V end was cut by 4 bases, the J end by 1 base, with 8 bases between. Germline lookup yields CDR1 LNHNV and CDR2 YYDKDF (reference sequence). This CDR3 has 13 amino acids. CDR3 DNA: TGTGCCACCAGCATTGACAGATCCTACGAGCAGTACTTC. This sequence encodes CATSIDRSYEQYF.

The chain couples TRBV3-1 to TRBJ2-1, with D tentatively TRBD1 (6 bases). Trimming shortened V by 0 bases and J by 7 bases, and 10 bases separated the two germline ends. Germline CDR1 and CDR2: LGHDT and YNNKEL (reference sequence). The CDR3 has 14 residues. This chain's CDR3 is CASSQDYRANEQFF. Written as DNA, the CDR3 is TGTGCCAGCAGCCAAGATTACAGGGCAAATGAGCAGTTCTTC.

The chain uses TRBV4-2 and TRBJ2-2; tentatively, D is TRBD1 (6 bases). The CDR3 length is 15 residues. Germline values: CDR1 LGHNA, CDR2 YNFKEQ. The V gene lost 1 base and the J gene lost 3 bases, with 9 bases spanning the gap. The CDR3 sequence is CASSQVNRDTGELFF. CDR3 sequence (DNA): TGTGCCAGCAGCCAAGTAAACAGGGACACCGGGGAGCTGTTTTTT.

The J gene is TRBJ2-5, the V gene TRBV2, with 9 bases fitting TRBD2. The CDR3 sequence is 12 residues long. Germline V gene lookup returns CDR1 SNHLY and CDR2 FYNNEI. V shed 6 bases, J shed 12 bases, and the junction held 8 bases outside the gene matches. In nucleotides, the CDR3 is TGTGCCAGCAGAACCTCTAGCGGGGCGGAGTACTTC. It encodes CASRTSSGAEYF.

The chain combines TRBV30 with TRBJ1-6; D not resolved. V dropped 0 bases and J dropped 8 bases, with 11 bases sitting between them. The CDR3 spans 14 residues. Germline assignment: CDR1 GTSNPN and CDR2 SVGIG (reference sequence). For the CDR3, the DNA is TGTGCCTGGAGTGTACGAGGGTCTTATTCACCCCTCCACTTT. This codes for CAWSVRGSYSPLHF.

This chain joins TRBV27 and TRBJ1-2, with 9 positions matching TRBD1. In germline, CDR1 is MNHEY, CDR2 SMNVEV (reference sequence). CDR3 length equals 15 residues. Trimming removed 2 bases from V and 5 bases from J; junction bases left unmatched: 6. The DNA for the CDR3 is TGTGCCAGCAGTTTAAGGTGGACAGGGGAATATGGCTACACCTTC. This codes for CASSLRWTGEYGYTF.

This chain uses TRBV29-1 with TRBJ2-4, with D uncertain. The CDR3 covers 12 residues. In germline, CDR1 is SQVTM, CDR2 ANQGSEA. V dropped 2 bases and J dropped 7 bases, with 9 bases sitting between them. The CDR3 loop is CSVEHPGNIQYF. CDR3 nucleotides: TGCAGCGTTGAACACCCTGGGAACATTCAGTACTTC.